The 24 T cell receptor beta chains listed next were all sequenced from one sample in a study of cytomegalovirus exposure and HLA in healthy donors. 60 Vbeta and 13 Jbeta primers were used in PCR. Using immunoSEQ multiplex PCR, the repertoire was profiled, and TCRdb retains in-frame clones only, with some absent. The sample includes about 94,000 clones, less than 80% of them seen just once. Specimen: PBMCs. The receptors stem from a male donor in good health and CMV-seronegative.

The chain carries TRBV27 and TRBJ1-4; weak D call: TRBD1 (6 bases). This CDR3 is 13 amino acids long. The germline V and J ends were trimmed by 6 bases and 8 bases, with 13 bases remaining between them. Germline CDR1 MNHEY, CDR2 SMNVEV (reference sequence). The CDR3 region has the DNA TGTGCCAGCAGAACAGGGTCGCGAGAAAAACTGTTTTTT. Amino acids: CASRTGSREKLFF.

The chain has TRBV5-6 and TRBJ2-4; TRBD1 agrees at 9 bases. The junction had 7 bases not matched to a gene; V was cut back by 4 bases and J by 5 bases. The germline gives CDR1 SGHDT, CDR2 YYEEEE. CDR3 length: 15 residues. CDR3 sequence (DNA): TGTGCCAGCAGCGCCGAAGGGACAGGGCAAAACATTCAGTACTTC. Translated: CASSAEGTGQNIQYF.

In its sample, this clone was seen a few times. The CDR3 DNA sequence: TGTGCCAGCAGTTACTCGAGACAGGTCTATGAGCAGTTCTTC. Amino acid sequence: CASSYSRQVYEQFF. The chain links TRBV6-5 to TRBJ2-1, with D possibly being TRBD1 (6 bases). Trimming stripped 0 bases from V and 8 bases from J, with 11 bases between. The germline V gene has CDR1 MNHEY and CDR2 SVGAGI. This CDR3 region has 14 residues.

The rearrangement links TRBV6-1 to TRBJ2-3; 7 bases map to TRBD1. The CDR3 is 15 amino acids. The J segment lost 7 bases and the V segment lost 7 bases, leaving 14 bases of the junction unmatched. Germline V gives CDR1 MNHNS, CDR2 SASEGT. Here the CDR3 reads CASTPRDRVFHTQYF. For the CDR3, the DNA is TGTGCCAGCACTCCGCGAGACAGGGTTTTTCATACGCAGTATTTT.

J is TRBJ1-1 and V is TRBV6-5, with TRBD1 matching 7 bases. This CDR3 region has 13 residues. Germline V lookup: CDR1 MNHEY, CDR2 SVGAGI. V was pared by 5 bases and J by 4 bases, with 4 bases of the junction left unmatched. Here the CDR3 reads CASSEAGGTEAFF. The CDR3 nucleotides read TGTGCCAGCAGTGAGGCAGGGGGCACTGAAGCTTTCTTT.

This clone has more than one count but fewer than ten. The CDR3 DNA sequence: TGCGCCAGCAGCTTTGGGGACAAAGATGGCTACACCTTC. Translating it yields CASSFGDKDGYTF. V usage is TRBV5-1 and J usage is TRBJ1-2; a possible D gene is TRBD1 (6 bases). V was shortened by 2 bases and J by 6 bases, with 11 bases between the two germline ends. Germline V gives CDR1 SGHRS, CDR2 YFSETQ. CDR3 size: 13 residues.

The J gene is TRBJ2-2, the V gene TRBV9; the match to TRBD2 covers 9 bases. The germline V gene has CDR1 SGDLS and CDR2 YYNGEE. Trimming at V came to 2 bases and at J to 2 bases, leaving 4 bases not matched to a gene. The CDR3 sequence is 16 residues long. As DNA, the CDR3 is TGTGCCAGCAGCGTGTTAGCGGGGGAAAACACCGGGGAGCTGTTTTTT. Amino acids: CASSVLAGENTGELFF.

DNA for the CDR3: TGCGCCAGCGCCAACAGGGGGCCTTCCTACGAGCAGTACTTC. It translates to CASANRGPSYEQYF. This chain joins TRBV10-2 and TRBJ2-7; TRBD1 aligns across 9 bases. The CDR3 extends over 14 amino acids. Germline lookup yields CDR1 WSHSY and CDR2 SAAADI. V gave up 8 bases and J gave up 1 base; unmatched junction bases: 6.

The J gene is TRBJ2-3, the V gene TRBV27, with 8 bases that match TRBD1. The CDR3 spans 14 residues. The junction had 3 bases not matched to a gene; V was cut back by 1 base and J by 6 bases. Germline V gives CDR1 MNHEY, CDR2 SMNVEV (reference sequence). The CDR3 protein is CASSLLRQGDTQYF. The CDR3 nucleotides read TGTGCCAGCAGTTTATTAAGACAGGGGGATACGCAGTATTTT.

This clone was seen more than once but under ten times. This chain joins TRBV6-5 and TRBJ1-2; the match to TRBD1 covers 8 bases. Germline V gene data show CDR1 as MNHEY and CDR2 as SVGAGI. Germline trimming cut 1 base from V and 8 bases from J; bases unmatched to any gene: 12. The CDR3 consists of 16 residues. The CDR3 nucleotides read TGTGCCAGCAGTTACTTGTTTCCGGGACAGGAGGTGGGCTACACCTTC. This codes for CASSYLFPGQEVGYTF.

The chain couples TRBV28 to TRBJ1-1, with D perhaps TRBD1 (5 bases). The CDR3 extends over 15 amino acids. V was shortened by 6 bases and J by 1 base, with 15 bases between the two germline ends. The germline V gene has CDR1 MDHEN and CDR2 SYDVKM. The CDR3 here is CASRRDEGKNTEAFF. The CDR3 bases are TGTGCCAGCAGGCGGGACGAGGGAAAGAACACTGAAGCTTTCTTT.

The chain has TRBV5-4 and TRBJ2-3; a weak D match, TRBD2 (7 bases). The CDR3 totals 16 residues. The V end was cut by 0 bases, the J end by 2 bases, with 13 bases between. CDR1 is SGHNT and CDR2 is YYREEE in the germline V gene (reference sequence). The CDR3 region is CASSLDAGGPTDTQYF. The CDR3 nucleotides are TGTGCCAGCAGCTTGGATGCCGGGGGGCCCACAGATACGCAGTATTTT.

This chain joins TRBV6-5 and TRBJ1-6; D possibly corresponds to TRBD1 (6 bases). Per the germline V gene, CDR1 is MNHEY and CDR2 is SVGAGI. Trimming took off 5 bases at V and 13 bases at J, with 15 bases between the two ends. The CDR3 is 13 residues long. The CDR3 reads CASSLQGGWPLHF. The DNA of the CDR3 is TGTGCCAGCAGTCTACAGGGTGGTTGGCCCCTCCACTTT.

This chain connects TRBV5-1 to TRBJ1-2; TRBD1 matches 11 bases. CDR1 is SGHRS, CDR2 YFSETQ, per germline. The CDR3 contains 14 residues. Trimming cost V 3 bases and J 7 bases; bases outside gene matches: 5. This CDR3 reads CASSSGQGAIGYTF. In DNA form, the CDR3 reads TGCGCCAGCAGCTCCGGACAGGGGGCAATTGGCTACACCTTC. Using reference TRBV5-1 and TRBJ1-2 for the parts outside the CDR3, the full variable domain is KAGVTQTPRYLIKTRGQQVTLSCSPISGHRSVSWYQQTPGQGLQFLFEYFSETQRNKGNFPGRFSGRQFSNSRSEMNVSTLELGDSALYLCASSSGQGAIGYTFGSGTRLTVV.

This clone appeared a few times. The chain uses TRBV29-1 and TRBJ2-7, with D possibly matching TRBD1 (6 bases). The CDR3 is 16 amino acids. The V end was cut by 6 bases, the J end by 1 base, with 22 bases between. Germline V gene sequence: CDR1 SQVTM, CDR2 ANQGSEA. The CDR3 region has the DNA TGCAGCGTACGAAGGGGAGTTCAGGGGCTTTCCTACGAGCAGTACTTC. This translates into CSVRRGVQGLSYEQYF.

The rearrangement joins TRBV9 to TRBJ1-1; the D gene is possibly TRBD1 (6 bases). Germline V CDR1 and CDR2: SGDLS, YYNGEE. CDR3 size: 16 residues. V lost 0 bases, J lost 7 bases, and 19 bases lay in between. The CDR3 DNA is TGTGCCAGCAGCGTAGACAGGGATTGGGGGTTCGGTGAAGCTTTCTTT. As protein: CASSVDRDWGFGEAFF.

V gene TRBV2 combines with J gene TRBJ2-7; possible D gene TRBD1, 6 bases. The CDR3 is made up of 16 amino acids. Trimming took off 0 bases at V and 9 bases at J, with 21 bases between the two ends. Germline V gene data show CDR1 as SNHLY and CDR2 as FYNNEI. DNA for the CDR3: TGTGCCAGCAGTGAAGCGGGGGCAGGTCGATCGACTGGGCAGTACTTC. This sequence encodes CASSEAGAGRSTGQYF.

This chain uses TRBV7-7 with TRBJ2-2, with D perhaps TRBD1 (6 bases). V shed 4 bases and J shed 4 bases, with 10 bases lying between them. This CDR3 comprises 14 residues. CDR1 and CDR2 from the germline V gene are SSHAT and FNYEAQ (reference sequence). The CDR3 region has the DNA TGTGCCAGCAGCTACAGGGATGGCACCGGGGAGCTGTTTTTT. This gives the protein CASSYRDGTGELFF.

This clone was picked up a small number of times. This chain uses TRBV19 with TRBJ1-5; TRBD1 aligns across 9 bases. CDR1 LNHDA and CDR2 SQIVND come from the germline V gene (reference sequence). The trim removed 7 bases at V and 6 bases at J, leaving 7 bases unmatched. There are 14 residues in the CDR3. The CDR3 DNA reads as TGTGCCAGTACCACAACAGGGGGCGGTCAGCCCCAGCATTTT. It yields the protein CASTTTGGGQPQHF.

The rearrangement uses TRBV27 and TRBJ1-1; tentatively, D is TRBD1 (6 bases). The germline V gene has CDR1 MNHEY and CDR2 SMNVEV (reference sequence). V was clipped by 6 bases and J by 10 bases, with 15 bases between them. The CDR3 is made up of 12 amino acids. Here the CDR3 DNA reads TGTGCCAGCAGGGGTGAGGGGGTTAGAGCTTTCTTT. Amino acids: CASRGEGVRAFF.

The chain couples TRBV4-2 to TRBJ1-4; 9 positions agree with TRBD1. Germline CDR1 reads LGHNA; CDR2 reads YNFKEQ. This CDR3 spans 17 amino acids. After removal of 0 bases from V and 4 bases from J, the junction contained 6 bases not matched to a gene. The CDR3 loop reads CASSQDPTGGGNEKLFF. The CDR3 DNA reads as TGTGCCAGCAGCCAAGACCCAACAGGGGGCGGTAATGAAAAACTGTTTTTT.

V gene TRBV9 combines with J gene TRBJ2-7; perhaps TRBD1 as D (5 bases). CDR3 size: 14 residues. CDR1 is SGDLS, CDR2 YYNGEE, per germline. The V gene lost 0 bases and the J gene lost 2 bases, with 9 bases spanning the gap. CDR3 sequence: CASSVAVGAYEQYF. The CDR3 DNA follows: TGTGCCAGCAGCGTAGCAGTAGGGGCCTACGAGCAGTACTTC.

The rearrangement links TRBV18 to TRBJ1-5; a weak D match, TRBD1 (5 bases). The CDR3 runs 17 residues. Trimming took off 2 bases at V and 0 bases at J, with 14 bases between the two ends. CDR1 is KGHSH, CDR2 LQKENI, per germline. CDR3 sequence reads: CASSPERWGHSNQPQHF. Here the CDR3 DNA reads TGTGCCAGCTCACCAGAAAGATGGGGCCATAGCAATCAGCCCCAGCATTTT.

The chain couples TRBV7-2 to TRBJ1-1; D might be TRBD1 (6 bases). The V gene's germline CDR1 is SGHTA and CDR2 FQGNSA. There are 14 residues in the CDR3. V lost 5 bases, J lost 5 bases, and 15 bases lay in between. The CDR3 sequence is CASSIQGMLTEAFF. Here the CDR3 DNA reads TGTGCCAGCAGCATACAGGGAATGCTAACTGAAGCTTTCTTT. The whole variable domain, remainder taken from reference TRBV7-2 and TRBJ1-1, is GAGVSQSPSNKVTEKGKDVELRCDPISGHTALYWYRQSLGQGLEFLIYFQGNSAPDKSGLPSDRFSAERTGGSVSTLTIQRTQQEDSAVYLCASSIQGMLTEAFFGQGTRLTVV.